The clone carrying this T cell receptor (beta chain) was observed a handful of times. Its target is not known. Incorporated into the TCR beta cDNA libraries were unique molecular identifiers, which served to reduce PCR and sequencing biases. The source material, roughly 0.9 to 11 million T cells, gave rise to roughly 0.5 million cDNA molecules. TCRdb re-called the PCR reads with MiXCR, one entry per CDR3 protein. The sample holds approximately 440,000 distinct CDR3 sequences, over 35% seen once. The data stem from a study of post-analysis software for immune sequencing data. General study findings and limits: Compared with controls, patients showed significantly lower normalized Chao1 diversity. With TRBV5-6, TRBV5-1 and TRBV20-1 included, about five TRBV segments were more frequent in patients than in controls. Strong co-clustering by F measure linked samples that shared a preparation batch.

The germline CDR1 and CDR2 sequences are SEHNR and FQNEAQ (reference sequence). CDR3 length: 14 residues. The germline V and J ends were trimmed by 4 bases and 2 bases, with 11 bases remaining between them. The chain carries TRBV7-9 and TRBJ1-2; no clear D. Source material: blood. This clonotype originated in a girl aged 5-17 years with multiple sclerosis. CDR3 sequence: CASSSTDRNYGYTF. The CDR3 nucleotides are TGTGCCAGCAGCTCGACCGATCGGAACTATGGCTACACCTTC.